Described below is a single T cell receptor (beta chain) sequence and its context. Its target is not known. The data were taken from a study of blood T cells in healthy people across ages. In the study overall: When template switching was applied, about one barcoded beta molecule was captured per two T cells.

This CDR3 has 15 residues. A second PCR of roughly 7 to 11 cycles used a sample-barcoded 5' primer and a J-beta primer mix. From each sample, at least 3 million paired-end reads containing CDR3 were obtained. TCRdb re-called the 5' RACE reads with MiXCR, one entry per CDR3 protein. The sample carries some 690,000 distinct CDR3 sequences, 20% to 25% recorded once. Ranging in age from roughly 6 to 90, the donors were healthy Caucasian individuals from Russia. Study conclusions and caveats: Compared with aged donors, long-lived donors showed fewer expanded clones, suggesting selection.

This receptor was identified in a man between 65 and 80 years old in good health. The specimen sequenced was blood. The chain uses TRBV21-1 and TRBJ2-5; the table's D gene call, TRBD1, was not cross checked with the DNA. Gene TRBJ2-1 matches the end of the DNA better, so the J call may be wrong. TRBV21-1 is described as a pseudogene. The DNA for the CDR3 is TGTGCCAGCAGCAAATCGCAGGGCTGGGACAATGAGCAGTTCTTC. It translates to CASSKSQGWDNEQFF.